The 7 T cell receptor beta chains listed next were all sequenced from one sample in a study of blood T cells in healthy people across ages. A sample-barcoded 5' primer and a J-beta primer mix were used in a second PCR of about 6 to 12 cycles. Each CDR3 protein is one row after TCRdb ran MiXCR on the 5' RACE reads. The repertoire holds some 900,000 distinct CDR3 sequences, with around 46% as singletons. The sample was blood. The origin of the receptors is a man aged 25 to 40 in good health.

This clonotype was observed a handful of times. This sequence joins TRBV7-2 and TRBJ1-2; D possibly corresponds to TRBD1 (5 bases). Trimming pared 4 bases from V and 4 bases from J, leaving 10 bases between. The CDR3 runs to 13 residues. Germline-derived CDR1 and CDR2 are SGHTA and FQGNSA. The CDR3 here is CASSSRDTYGYTF. The CDR3 DNA reads as TGTGCCAGCAGCTCCAGGGATACCTATGGCTACACCTTC.

This sequence joins TRBV27 and TRBJ1-1; unclear D gene. The V gene lost 6 bases and the J gene lost 6 bases, with 17 bases spanning the gap. The V gene's germline CDR1 is MNHEY and CDR2 SMNVEV (reference sequence). The CDR3 is 14 amino acids. Here the CDR3 DNA reads TGTGCCAGCAGGGAGAGAAGGGTCTACGCTGAAGCTTTCTTT. This encodes CASRERRVYAEAFF.

This clonotype came up once. Sequence at one end of the junction differs from germline and may be a read error. The rearrangement joins TRBV20-1 to TRBJ1-2; a weak D match, TRBD1 (6 bases). Germline V gene lookup returns CDR1 DFQATT and CDR2 SNEGSKA (reference sequence). CDR3 length: 13 residues. The CDR3 loop reads CSARDGRGYGNTF. CDR3 coding DNA: TGCAGTGCTAGAGATGGCAGGGGCTATGGCAACACCTTC.

This clonotype appeared a few times. In DNA form, the CDR3 reads TGCAGCGTTGAACGGCCAGGTGATTCCTACGAGCAGTACTTC. Residues: CSVERPGDSYEQYF. The chain uses TRBV29-1 and TRBJ2-7; D unresolved. CDR1 is SQVTM and CDR2 is ANQGSEA in the germline V gene. V gave up 2 bases and J gave up 1 base, with 12 bases separating them. CDR3 length equals 14 residues.

The rearrangement joins TRBV4-3 to TRBJ1-1; D ambiguous. This CDR3 comprises 14 residues. Trimming took off 0 bases at V and 11 bases at J, with 16 bases between the two ends. The germline V gene has CDR1 LGHNA and CDR2 YSLEER. The CDR3 protein is CASSQDPTPAWAFF. As DNA, the CDR3 is TGCGCCAGCAGCCAAGATCCGACACCCGCATGGGCTTTCTTT.

The chain recombines TRBV7-9 with TRBJ2-7; no clear D gene. The J call may be incorrect, as the DNA end agrees better with TRBJ2-5. Germline CDR1 reads SEHNR; CDR2 reads FQNEAQ (reference sequence). The CDR3 has 14 amino acids. CDR3 region: CASSSENTQWTQYF. The CDR3 DNA is TGTGCCAGCAGCTCGGAGAACACCCAGTGGACCCAGTACTTC.

V and J are TRBV7-9 and TRBJ2-3; 7 bases align to TRBD2. The CDR3 runs 15 residues. Germline values: CDR1 SEHNR, CDR2 FQNEAQ (reference sequence). Germline trimming cut 4 bases from V and 2 bases from J; bases unmatched to any gene: 6. CDR3 amino acids: CASSSRDYITDTQYF. In DNA form, the CDR3 reads TGTGCCAGCAGCTCCCGGGACTATATCACAGATACGCAGTATTTT. The full variable domain, with the rest looked up from reference TRBV7-9 and TRBJ2-3, is DTGVSQNPRHKITKRGQNVTFRCDPISEHNRLYWYRQTLGQGPEFLTYFQNEAQLEKSRLLSDRFSAERPKGSFSTLEIQRTEQGDSAMYLCASSSRDYITDTQYFGPGTRLTVL.